This T cell receptor (beta chain) was recovered during a study of blood T cell repertoires in COVID-19. As for the study in general: Samples representing acute and convalescent COVID-19 were sourced from the United States, Italy and Spain.

This CDR3 is built from 14 residues. Trimming shortened V by 2 bases and J by 2 bases, and 10 bases separated the two germline ends. Germline V gives CDR1 SGHDT, CDR2 YYEEEE. Exposed enrollees had met someone with a PCR-confirmed or clinician-diagnosed COVID-19 case at some point within the 2 weeks before study entry. In the source study's methods: By means of reference gene primer amplification, nucleated cell counts were estimated. Sequenced by immunoSEQ multiplex PCR; TCRdb stores in-frame clones only, minus some. Clone size and the V and J calls come from that table; the DNA yielded D and trimming. Of 200,000 to 250,000 clones in the sample, 90% were seen once.

The sequenced sample was PBMCs or T cells enriched from blood (not recorded which). The origin of this receptor is a young man who had been exposed to COVID-19. This sequence joins TRBV5-6 and TRBJ1-2; D remains unclear. The CDR3 DNA follows: TGTGCCAGCAGCTTTCAGGCAAGGAACTATGGCTACACCTTC. Translation: CASSFQARNYGYTF.